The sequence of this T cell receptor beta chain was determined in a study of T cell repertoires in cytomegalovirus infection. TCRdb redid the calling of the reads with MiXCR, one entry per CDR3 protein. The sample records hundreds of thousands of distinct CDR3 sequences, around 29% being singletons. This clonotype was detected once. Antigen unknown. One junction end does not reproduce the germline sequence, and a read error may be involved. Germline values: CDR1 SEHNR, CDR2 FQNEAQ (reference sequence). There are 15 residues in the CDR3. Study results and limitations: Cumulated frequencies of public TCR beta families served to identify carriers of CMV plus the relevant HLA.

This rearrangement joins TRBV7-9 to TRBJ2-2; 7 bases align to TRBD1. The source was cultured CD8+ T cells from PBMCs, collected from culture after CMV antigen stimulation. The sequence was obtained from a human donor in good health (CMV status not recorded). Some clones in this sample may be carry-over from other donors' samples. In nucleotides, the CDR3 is TGTGCCAACAGCTTAGGAAGACAGGGACCCGGGGAGCTGTTTTTT. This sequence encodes CANSLGRQGPGELFF.